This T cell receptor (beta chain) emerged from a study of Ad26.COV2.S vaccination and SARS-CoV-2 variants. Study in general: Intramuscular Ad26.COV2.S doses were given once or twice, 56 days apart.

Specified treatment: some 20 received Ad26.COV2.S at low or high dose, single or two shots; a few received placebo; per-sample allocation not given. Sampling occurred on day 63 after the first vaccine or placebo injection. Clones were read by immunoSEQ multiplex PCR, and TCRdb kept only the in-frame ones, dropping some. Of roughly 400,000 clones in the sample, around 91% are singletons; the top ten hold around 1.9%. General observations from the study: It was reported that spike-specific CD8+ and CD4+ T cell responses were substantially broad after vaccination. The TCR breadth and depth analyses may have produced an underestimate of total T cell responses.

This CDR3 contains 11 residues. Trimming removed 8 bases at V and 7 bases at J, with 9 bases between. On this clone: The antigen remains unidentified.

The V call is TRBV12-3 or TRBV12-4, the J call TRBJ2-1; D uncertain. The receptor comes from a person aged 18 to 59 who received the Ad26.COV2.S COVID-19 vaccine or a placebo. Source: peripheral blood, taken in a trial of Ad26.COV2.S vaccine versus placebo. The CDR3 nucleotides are TGTGCCAGCGACCTAGGGAATGAGCAGTTCTTC. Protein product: CASDLGNEQFF.